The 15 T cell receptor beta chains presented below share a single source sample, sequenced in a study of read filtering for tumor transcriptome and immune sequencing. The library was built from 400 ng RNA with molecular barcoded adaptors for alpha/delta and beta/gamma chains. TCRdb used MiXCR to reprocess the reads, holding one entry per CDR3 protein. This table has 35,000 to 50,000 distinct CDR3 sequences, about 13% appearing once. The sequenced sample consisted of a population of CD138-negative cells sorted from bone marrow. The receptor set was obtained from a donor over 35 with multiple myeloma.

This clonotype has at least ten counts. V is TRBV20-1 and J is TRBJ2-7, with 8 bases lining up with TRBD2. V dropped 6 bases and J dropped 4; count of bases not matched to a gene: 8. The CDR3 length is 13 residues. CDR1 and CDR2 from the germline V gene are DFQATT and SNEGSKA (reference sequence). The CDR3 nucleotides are TGCAGTGCAGACGGACTAGCTAAGTACGAGCAGTACTTC. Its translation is CSADGLAKYEQYF.

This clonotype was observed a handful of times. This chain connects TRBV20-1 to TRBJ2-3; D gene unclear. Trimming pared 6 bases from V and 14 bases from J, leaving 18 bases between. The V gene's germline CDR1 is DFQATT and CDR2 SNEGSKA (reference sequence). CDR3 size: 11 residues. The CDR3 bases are TGCAGTGCCTTCCAACGAGATACGTGGTATTTT. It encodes CSAFQRDTWYF.

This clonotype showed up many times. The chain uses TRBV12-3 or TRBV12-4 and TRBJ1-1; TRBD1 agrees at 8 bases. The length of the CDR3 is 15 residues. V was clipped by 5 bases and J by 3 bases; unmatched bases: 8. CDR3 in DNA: TGTGCCAGCAGTCCCCCGGACAGGGTCGACACTGAAGCTTTCTTT. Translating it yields CASSPPDRVDTEAFF.

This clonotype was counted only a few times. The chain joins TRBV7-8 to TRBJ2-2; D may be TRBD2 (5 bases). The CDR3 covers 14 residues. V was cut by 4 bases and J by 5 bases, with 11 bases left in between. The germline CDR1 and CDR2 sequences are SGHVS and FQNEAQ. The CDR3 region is CASSSRVTTGELFF. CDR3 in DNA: TGTGCCAGCAGCTCGAGGGTAACGACCGGGGAGCTGTTTTTT.

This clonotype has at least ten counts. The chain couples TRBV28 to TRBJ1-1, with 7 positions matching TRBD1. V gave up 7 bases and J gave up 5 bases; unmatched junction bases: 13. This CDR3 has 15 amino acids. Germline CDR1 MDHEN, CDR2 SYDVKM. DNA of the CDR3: TGTGCCAGCAACCTACAGGGTCAGGGGGGGACTGAAGCTTTCTTT. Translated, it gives CASNLQGQGGTEAFF.

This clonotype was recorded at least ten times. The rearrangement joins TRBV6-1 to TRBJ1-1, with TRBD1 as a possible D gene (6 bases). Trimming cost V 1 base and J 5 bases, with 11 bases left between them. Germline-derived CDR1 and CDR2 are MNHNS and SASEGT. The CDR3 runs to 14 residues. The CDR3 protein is CASSEDPGETEAFF. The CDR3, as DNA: TGTGCCAGCAGTGAAGATCCAGGGGAGACTGAAGCTTTCTTT.

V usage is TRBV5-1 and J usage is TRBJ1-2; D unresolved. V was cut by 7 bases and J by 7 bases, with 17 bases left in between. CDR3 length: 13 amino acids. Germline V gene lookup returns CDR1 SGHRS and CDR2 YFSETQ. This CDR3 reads CASSPGDDIGYTF. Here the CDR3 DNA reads TGCGCCAGCTCTCCCGGAGACGACATTGGCTACACCTTC.

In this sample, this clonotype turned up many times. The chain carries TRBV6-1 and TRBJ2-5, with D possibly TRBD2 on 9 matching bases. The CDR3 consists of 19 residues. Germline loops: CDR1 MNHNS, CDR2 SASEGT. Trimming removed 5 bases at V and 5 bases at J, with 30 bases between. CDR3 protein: CASSPSQGARGGLVETQYF. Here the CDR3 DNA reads TGTGCCAGCAGTCCCAGCCAGGGGGCGCGGGGGGGCCTTGTTGAGACCCAGTACTTC.

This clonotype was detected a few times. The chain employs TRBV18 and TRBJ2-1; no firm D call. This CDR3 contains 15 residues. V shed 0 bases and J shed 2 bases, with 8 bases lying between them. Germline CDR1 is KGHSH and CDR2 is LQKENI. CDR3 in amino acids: CASSPPGSPYNEQFF. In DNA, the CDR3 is TGTGCCAGCTCACCACCGGGCAGCCCCTACAATGAGCAGTTCTTC.

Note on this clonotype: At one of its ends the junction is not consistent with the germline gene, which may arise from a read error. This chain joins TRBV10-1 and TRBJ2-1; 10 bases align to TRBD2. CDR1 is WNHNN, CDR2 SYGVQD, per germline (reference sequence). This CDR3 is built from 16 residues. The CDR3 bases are TGCGCCAGCAGACCTTTAGCGGGGGGACTCTACAATGTGCAGTTCTTC. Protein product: CASRPLAGGLYNVQFF.

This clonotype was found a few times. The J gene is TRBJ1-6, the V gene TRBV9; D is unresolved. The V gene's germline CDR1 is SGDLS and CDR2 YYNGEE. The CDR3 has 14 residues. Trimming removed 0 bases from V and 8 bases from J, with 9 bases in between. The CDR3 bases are TGTGCCAGCAGCGTAGCTCCCGGGGATTCACCCCTCCACTTT. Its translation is CASSVAPGDSPLHF.

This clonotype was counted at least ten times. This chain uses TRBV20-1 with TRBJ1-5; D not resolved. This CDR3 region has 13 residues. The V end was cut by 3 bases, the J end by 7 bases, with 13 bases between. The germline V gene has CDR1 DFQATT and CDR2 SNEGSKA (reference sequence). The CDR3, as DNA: TGCAGTGCTAGTGGGGAGGGAGGCCAGCCCCAGCATTTT. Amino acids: CSASGEGGQPQHF.

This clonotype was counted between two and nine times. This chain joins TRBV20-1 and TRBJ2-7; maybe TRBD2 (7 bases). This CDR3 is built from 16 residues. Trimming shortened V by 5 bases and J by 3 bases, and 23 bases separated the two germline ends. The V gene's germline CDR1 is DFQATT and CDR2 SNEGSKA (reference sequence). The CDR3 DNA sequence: TGCAGTGCTGGAAAGGGGGGGGGACGGAGGAACTACGAGCAGTACTTC. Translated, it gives CSAGKGGGRRNYEQYF.

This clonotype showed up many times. The CDR3 nucleotides are TGTGCCAGCAGCTTGATCGATAGGGTGGCCCCCCCTGAAGCTTTCTTT. Translated, it gives CASSLIDRVAPPEAFF. This chain joins TRBV7-2 and TRBJ1-1; D unclear. The CDR3 is made up of 16 amino acids. Germline CDR1 SGHTA, CDR2 FQGNSA. Trimming removed 3 bases at V and 6 bases at J, with 20 bases between.

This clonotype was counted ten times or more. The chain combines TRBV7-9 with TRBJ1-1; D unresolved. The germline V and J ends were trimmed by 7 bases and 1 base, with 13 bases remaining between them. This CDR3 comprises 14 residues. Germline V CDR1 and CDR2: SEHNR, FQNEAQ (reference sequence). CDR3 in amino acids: CASNMVSPNTEAFF. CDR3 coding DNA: TGTGCCAGCAATATGGTTTCTCCGAACACTGAAGCTTTCTTT.